This TCR beta chain was profiled in a study of blood T cell repertoires in COVID-19. Original handling: Counts of nucleated cells, estimated from reference gene primer amplification, were obtained. The repertoire was sequenced with immunoSEQ multiplex PCR; TCRdb's copy has only in-frame clones and lacks some. The DNA was the basis for D and trimming; V, J and clone size are from that table. The sample has about 300,000 clones, approximately 82% seen once. Losses at the gene ends were 8 bases for V and 5 bases for J; bases not matched to a gene: 12. The V gene's germline CDR1 is SQVTM and CDR2 ANQGSEA. This CDR3 comprises 13 residues.

Sequencing input: peripheral blood. This rearrangement joins TRBV29-1 to TRBJ2-7; 7 bases are a match to TRBD2. This TCR derives from a woman aged 45-60 years with acute or convalescent COVID-19. In nucleotides, the CDR3 is TGCAGCACAAGGGGCGGGGGAATGGACGAGCAGTACTTC. This gives the protein CSTRGGGMDEQYF.